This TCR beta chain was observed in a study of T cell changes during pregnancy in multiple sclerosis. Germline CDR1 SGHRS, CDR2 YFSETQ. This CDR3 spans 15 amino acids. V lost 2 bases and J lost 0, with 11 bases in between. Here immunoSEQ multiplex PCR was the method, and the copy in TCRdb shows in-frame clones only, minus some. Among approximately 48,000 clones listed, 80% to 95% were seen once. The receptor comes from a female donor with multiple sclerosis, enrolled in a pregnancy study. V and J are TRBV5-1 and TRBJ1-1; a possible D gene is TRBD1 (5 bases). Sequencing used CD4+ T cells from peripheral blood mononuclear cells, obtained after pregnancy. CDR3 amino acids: CASSFQEGMNTEAFF. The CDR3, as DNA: TGCGCCAGCAGCTTCCAGGAGGGGATGAACACTGAAGCTTTCTTT.